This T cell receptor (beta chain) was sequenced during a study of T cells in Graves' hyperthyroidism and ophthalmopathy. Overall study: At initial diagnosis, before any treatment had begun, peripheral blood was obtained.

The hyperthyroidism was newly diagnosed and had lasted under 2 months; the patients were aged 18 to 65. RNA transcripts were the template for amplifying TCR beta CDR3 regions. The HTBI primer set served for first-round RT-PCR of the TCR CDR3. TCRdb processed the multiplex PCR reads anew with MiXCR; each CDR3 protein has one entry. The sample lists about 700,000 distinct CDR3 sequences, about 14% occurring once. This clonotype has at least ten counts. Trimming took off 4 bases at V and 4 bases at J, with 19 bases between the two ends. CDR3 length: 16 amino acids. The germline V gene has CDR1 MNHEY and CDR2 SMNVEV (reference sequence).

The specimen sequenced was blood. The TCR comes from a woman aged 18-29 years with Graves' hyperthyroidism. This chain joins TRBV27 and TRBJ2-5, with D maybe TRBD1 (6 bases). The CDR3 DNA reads TGTGCCAGCAGTTCAAACCTACAGGGTATTAGAGAGACCCAGTACTTC. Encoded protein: CASSSNLQGIRETQYF.